This is a list of T cell receptor beta chains from one sample in a study of blood T cell repertoires in COVID-19. Clones were sequenced by immunoSEQ multiplex PCR, and TCRdb holds only the in-frame ones, with some missing. Here the sample spans some 310,000 clones, about nine tenths being singletons. Sequenced input: PBMCs or T cells enriched from blood (not recorded which). All receptors derive from a woman in her 30s who had recovered from COVID-19. Both conserved end residues are part of each CDR3. Fields, in order: CDR3 protein, V gene, D gene, CDR3 length. A D gene is named only where the DNA matches it firmly.

CDR3aa: CASSPSEPRKREMYNEQFF
v_gene: TRBV18
d_gene: TRBD2
len: 19

CDR3aa: CSGRQDTQYF
v_gene: TRBV29-1
d_gene: .
len: 10

CDR3aa: CASSYEPRGTDTQYF
v_gene: TRBV27
d_gene: .
len: 15

CDR3aa: CASSKGTGGLGNPNEQFF
v_gene: TRBV5-4
d_gene: TRBD1
len: 18

CDR3aa: CAISGRGSGREETQYF
v_gene: TRBV10-3
d_gene: TRBD2
len: 16

CDR3aa: CASSLNTGNTEAFF
v_gene: TRBV27
d_gene: .
len: 14

CDR3aa: CASSPRTSFNSMRSTDTQYF
v_gene: TRBV18
d_gene: TRBD2
len: 20

CDR3aa: CASSAREGNVLTF
v_gene: TRBV3-1/TRBV3-2
d_gene: TRBD2
len: 13

CDR3aa: CASSLYGTNEKLFF
v_gene: TRBV11-1
d_gene: .
len: 14

CDR3aa: CASSYSTGLGQETQYF
v_gene: TRBV6-5
d_gene: TRBD2
len: 16

CDR3aa: CASLRGGIRGNEQFF
v_gene: TRBV5-4
d_gene: .
len: 15

CDR3aa: CASSPGQGYSPLHF
v_gene: TRBV5-4
d_gene: TRBD1
len: 14

CDR3aa: CASSQDPRGGLDNSPLHF
v_gene: TRBV3-1/TRBV3-2
d_gene: .
len: 18

CDR3aa: CASSPGRGPPTDTQYF
v_gene: TRBV4-2
d_gene: .
len: 16

CDR3aa: CASSQGLVGRRNNEQFF
v_gene: TRBV3-1/TRBV3-2
d_gene: .
len: 17

CDR3aa: CAISPGGSDEKLFF
v_gene: TRBV10-3
d_gene: TRBD1
len: 14

CDR3aa: CSVGLAGVSSEQFF
v_gene: TRBV29-1
d_gene: TRBD2
len: 14

CDR3aa: CASTNNRGVASPLHF
v_gene: TRBV27
d_gene: TRBD1
len: 15

CDR3aa: CASRQQSSGNTIYF
v_gene: TRBV6-5
d_gene: .
len: 14

CDR3aa: CASSEWRSATNEKLFF
v_gene: TRBV25-1
d_gene: .
len: 16

CDR3aa: CASSSTRATPDPLHF
v_gene: TRBV6-5
d_gene: .
len: 15

CDR3aa: CASSSSPDRGGNTGELFF
v_gene: TRBV7-2
d_gene: TRBD1
len: 18

CDR3aa: CASSPRFGLTTYEQYF
v_gene: TRBV19
d_gene: .
len: 16

CDR3aa: CASSPRDRGMYEAFF
v_gene: TRBV4-1
d_gene: TRBD1
len: 15

CDR3aa: CASSPGIQGDQPQHF
v_gene: TRBV27
d_gene: .
len: 15

CDR3aa: CSVRNQSNEQFF
v_gene: TRBV29-1
d_gene: .
len: 12

CDR3aa: CASSQVSGEQFF
v_gene: TRBV4-1
d_gene: .
len: 12

CDR3aa: CASSIGYLGGDGNQPQHF
v_gene: TRBV19
d_gene: .
len: 18

CDR3aa: CASGLAGGLETQYF
v_gene: TRBV10-2
d_gene: TRBD2
len: 14

CDR3aa: CASSVDRSGSGHTDTQYF
v_gene: TRBV9
d_gene: TRBD2
len: 18

CDR3aa: CASSSDLGLAGANSYNEQFF
v_gene: TRBV28
d_gene: TRBD2
len: 20

CDR3aa: CAWVGLAGTGELFF
v_gene: TRBV30
d_gene: TRBD2
len: 14

CDR3aa: CASSFSSANYGYTF
v_gene: TRBV7-6
d_gene: .
len: 14

CDR3aa: CASSLTDTGTSGPYEQYF
v_gene: TRBV11-2
d_gene: TRBD2
len: 18

CDR3aa: CASSPPLAGEGDEQFF
v_gene: TRBV11-2
d_gene: TRBD2
len: 16

CDR3aa: CAWSVGGEGQPQHF
v_gene: TRBV30
d_gene: .
len: 14

CDR3aa: CSASSSATSGTGEQYF
v_gene: TRBV20-1
d_gene: TRBD2
len: 16

CDR3aa: CASSYSFLSPTGELFF
v_gene: TRBV6-2/TRBV6-3
d_gene: .
len: 16

CDR3aa: CASSLRGVSNQPQHF
v_gene: TRBV27
d_gene: .
len: 15

CDR3aa: CASSLEFASGNQETQYF
v_gene: TRBV11-2
d_gene: TRBD2
len: 17

CDR3aa: CASTTWAGVVNNEQFF
v_gene: TRBV7-8
d_gene: TRBD2
len: 16

CDR3aa: CASSSGQFKNIQYF
v_gene: TRBV28
d_gene: .
len: 14

CDR3aa: CASKQGRDITCQETQYF
v_gene: TRBV6-4
d_gene: .
len: 17

CDR3aa: CASSTRDRSTDTQYF
v_gene: TRBV19
d_gene: TRBD1
len: 15

CDR3aa: CAWSVGGGDYEQYF
v_gene: TRBV30
d_gene: TRBD2
len: 14

CDR3aa: CASREEGRNTDTQYF
v_gene: TRBV5-1
d_gene: .
len: 15

CDR3aa: CASSSKRAGGNEQFF
v_gene: TRBV19
d_gene: TRBD2
len: 15

CDR3aa: CASSLVSGSIYNEQFF
v_gene: TRBV7-2
d_gene: TRBD2
len: 16

CDR3aa: CASRLGQGTNQPQHF
v_gene: TRBV6-5
d_gene: TRBD1
len: 15

CDR3aa: CASSQAASGNSYEQYF
v_gene: TRBV3-1/TRBV3-2
d_gene: TRBD2
len: 16

CDR3aa: CASSLGQGDTEAFF
v_gene: TRBV19
d_gene: TRBD1
len: 14

CDR3aa: CASRRGTSGGLGELFF
v_gene: TRBV28
d_gene: TRBD2
len: 16

CDR3aa: CASSLAVSNYGYTF
v_gene: TRBV5-1
d_gene: .
len: 14

CDR3aa: CASSLYEQYF
v_gene: TRBV6-1
d_gene: .
len: 10

CDR3aa: CASTEWESQGTYEQYF
v_gene: TRBV2
d_gene: .
len: 16

CDR3aa: CASSQGWTEAFF
v_gene: TRBV25-1
d_gene: .
len: 12

CDR3aa: CASSLIGQGVDEQYF
v_gene: TRBV28
d_gene: TRBD1
len: 15

CDR3aa: CASSLRPTDGYTF
v_gene: TRBV7-9
d_gene: .
len: 13

CDR3aa: CSYLGSSGDGTYEQYF
v_gene: TRBV29-1
d_gene: TRBD2
len: 16

CDR3aa: CASSPRTGQNEQFF
v_gene: TRBV11-2
d_gene: TRBD1
len: 14